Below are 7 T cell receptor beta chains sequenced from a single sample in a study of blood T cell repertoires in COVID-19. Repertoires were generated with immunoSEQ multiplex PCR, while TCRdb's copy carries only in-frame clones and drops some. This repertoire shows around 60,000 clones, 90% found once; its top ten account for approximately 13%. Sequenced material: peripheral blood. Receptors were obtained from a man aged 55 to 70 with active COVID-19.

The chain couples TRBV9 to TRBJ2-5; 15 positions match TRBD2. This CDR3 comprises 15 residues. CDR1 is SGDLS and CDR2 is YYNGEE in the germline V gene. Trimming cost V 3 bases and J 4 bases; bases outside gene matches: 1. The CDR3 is CASSGGLAGGETQYF. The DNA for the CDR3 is TGTGCCAGCAGCGGGGGACTAGCGGGAGGAGAGACCCAGTACTTC.

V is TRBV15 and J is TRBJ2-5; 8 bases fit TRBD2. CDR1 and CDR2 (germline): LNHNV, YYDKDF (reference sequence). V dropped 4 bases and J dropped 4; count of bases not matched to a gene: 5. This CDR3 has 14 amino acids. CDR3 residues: CATSNSGIRETQYF. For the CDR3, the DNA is TGTGCCACCAGCAATAGCGGGATCCGAGAGACCCAGTACTTC.

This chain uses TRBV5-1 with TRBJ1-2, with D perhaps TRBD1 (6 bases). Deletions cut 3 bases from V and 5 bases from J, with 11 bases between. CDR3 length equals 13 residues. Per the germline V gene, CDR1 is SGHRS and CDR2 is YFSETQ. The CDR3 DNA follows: TGCGCCAGCAGCTCCGGGACACTTTATGGCTACACCTTC. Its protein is CASSSGTLYGYTF.

CDR3 in amino acids: CASSRLAGGPGTQYF. Written as DNA, the CDR3 is TGTGCCAGCAGCCGGCTCGCGGGAGGGCCGGGTACCCAGTACTTC. The genes are TRBV7-6 and TRBJ2-5; 9 bases fit TRBD2. CDR3 length: 15 residues. Germline V gene data show CDR1 as SGHVS and CDR2 as FNYEAQ. V shed 5 bases, J shed 8 bases, and the junction held 12 bases outside the gene matches. Complete variable domain (other parts from reference TRBV7-6 and TRBJ2-5): GAGVSQSPRYKVTKRGQDVALRCDPISGHVSLYWYRQALGQGPEFLTYFNYEAQQDKSGLPNDRFSAERPEGSISTLTIQRTEQRDSAMYRCASSRLAGGPGTQYFGPGTRLLVL.

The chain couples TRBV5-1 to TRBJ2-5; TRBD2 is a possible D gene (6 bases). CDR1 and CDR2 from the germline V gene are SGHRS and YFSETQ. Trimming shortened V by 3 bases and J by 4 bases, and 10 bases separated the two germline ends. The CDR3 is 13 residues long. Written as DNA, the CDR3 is TGCGCCAGCAGCTCCGGGACTGTAGAGACCCAGTACTTC. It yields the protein CASSSGTVETQYF.

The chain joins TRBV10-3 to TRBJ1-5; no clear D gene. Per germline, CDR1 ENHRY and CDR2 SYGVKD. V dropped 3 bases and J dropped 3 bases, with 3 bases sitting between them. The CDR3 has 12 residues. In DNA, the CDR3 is TGTGCCATCAGTGAACTCAATCAGCCCCAGCATTTT. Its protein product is CAISELNQPQHF.

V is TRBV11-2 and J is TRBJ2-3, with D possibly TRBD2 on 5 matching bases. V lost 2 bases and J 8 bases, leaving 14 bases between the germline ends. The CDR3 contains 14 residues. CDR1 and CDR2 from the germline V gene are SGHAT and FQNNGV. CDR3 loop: CASSLKLFGGTQYF. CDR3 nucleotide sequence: TGTGCCAGCAGCTTAAAGCTCTTTGGAGGTACGCAGTATTTT. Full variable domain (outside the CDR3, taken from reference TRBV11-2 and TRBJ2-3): EAGVAQSPRYKIIEKRQSVAFWCNPISGHATLYWYQQILGQGPKLLIQFQNNGVVDDSQLPKDRFSAERLKGVDSTLKIQPAKLEDSAVYLCASSLKLFGGTQYFGPGTRLTVL.